Below, 18 T cell receptor beta chains from the same sample are listed, as sequenced in a study of blood T cells in healthy people across ages. Using a J-beta primer mix together with a sample-barcoded 5' primer, a second PCR was run for about 7 to 12 cycles. TCRdb re-derived calls from the 5' RACE reads in MiXCR, one entry per CDR3 protein. The table shows more than 700,000 distinct CDR3 sequences, with 40% to 65% occurring only once. The sample taken for sequencing was blood. The receptors derive from an older man in good health.

V is TRBV6-5 and J is TRBJ2-1; the match to TRBD2 covers 7 bases. In germline, CDR1 is MNHEY, CDR2 SVGAGI. J gave up 6 bases and V 6 bases, and 5 bases lay outside the gene matches. The CDR3 has 13 residues. CDR3 sequence reads: CASRRGLSNEQFF. In DNA, the CDR3 is TGTGCCAGCAGGCGGGGACTAAGCAATGAGCAGTTCTTC.

The rearrangement links TRBV12-3 or TRBV12-4 to TRBJ2-1; D perhaps matches TRBD2 (5 bases). The CDR3 totals 15 residues. Trimming pared 4 bases from V and 4 bases from J, leaving 14 bases between. The CDR3 sequence is CASSSRTGRYNEQFF. For the CDR3, the DNA is TGTGCCAGCAGTTCCCGGACTGGAAGATACAATGAGCAGTTCTTC.

The chain is built from TRBV4-1 and TRBJ1-5; 7 positions agree with TRBD1. Per the germline V gene, CDR1 is MGHRA and CDR2 is YSYEKL. With V trimmed by 4 bases and J by 5 bases, 11 bases remained unmatched. This CDR3 comprises 16 residues. The CDR3 nucleotides read TGCGCCAGCAGCCCCCAGCTGACAGGGCGGGATCAGCCCCAGCATTTT. Translated, it gives CASSPQLTGRDQPQHF.

In its sample, this clonotype was seen many times. The J gene is TRBJ2-4, the V gene TRBV29-1, with a weak D call TRBD1 (6 bases). The CDR3 contains 16 residues. The V end was cut by 4 bases, the J end by 1 base, with 17 bases between. Germline V gives CDR1 SQVTM, CDR2 ANQGSEA. Here the CDR3 DNA reads TGCAGCGTTGGGGGGTGGGGGCAGTCTGCCAAAAACATTCAGTACTTC. Residues: CSVGGWGQSAKNIQYF.

This chain joins TRBV12-3 or TRBV12-4 and TRBJ2-7, with D hard to call. V was cut by 6 bases and J by 3 bases, with 18 bases left in between. The CDR3 has 15 residues. The CDR3 nucleotides read TGTGCCAGCAGCCAAGGACCGCCCTATCACTACGAGCAGTACTTC. It codes for CASSQGPPYHYEQYF.

Note on this clonotype: Relative to the germline gene, one junction end is altered; a read error may explain this. The rearrangement links TRBV7-2 to TRBJ1-5; 7 bases are shared with TRBD1. Germline CDR1 is SGHTA and CDR2 is FQGNSA. The CDR3 runs 14 residues. The CDR3 DNA is TGTGCCTGCAGCCAGCGACAGGGAGATCAGCCCCAGCATTTT. Translated, it gives CACSQRQGDQPQHF.

This chain links TRBV2 with TRBJ2-1; 10 nucleotides match TRBD1. Germline assignment: CDR1 SNHLY and CDR2 FYNNEI. The V gene end was trimmed by 4 bases and the J gene end by 6 bases; junction bases not matched to a gene: 9. The length of the CDR3 is 16 residues. The CDR3 DNA reads TGTGCCAGCAGTGCCCTACGACAGGGGGCAAGCAATGAGCAGTTCTTC. Residues: CASSALRQGASNEQFF.

V is TRBV6-1 and J is TRBJ2-1; TRBD1 agrees at 7 bases. Near its end, the DNA agrees better with TRBJ2-7, so the J call may be wrong. Germline CDR1 is MNHNS and CDR2 is SASEGT. The CDR3 loop spans 14 amino acids. CDR3 sequence (DNA): TGTGCCAGCAGAGCAGACAGGGTGGTCCACGAGCAGTACTTC. Its translation is CASRADRVVHEQYF.

The genes are TRBV21-1 and TRBJ1-2; the table assigns TRBD1, which was not confirmed against the DNA. TRBV21-1 is classified as a pseudogene. The CDR3 runs 12 residues. CDR3 coding DNA: TGTGCCAGCAGCAAAAGGGGTCATGGCTACACCTTC. This sequence encodes CASSKRGHGYTF.

This clonotype was seen only a few times. The V gene is TRBV20-1, the J gene TRBJ1-5, with a tentative D call TRBD1 (6 bases). V lost 0 bases and J 4 bases, leaving 16 bases between the germline ends. Germline V gene lookup returns CDR1 DFQATT and CDR2 SNEGSKA (reference sequence). This CDR3 is built from 16 residues. Written as DNA, the CDR3 is TGCAGTGCTAGAGACCCACAGGGACGGCCAAATCAGCCCCAGCATTTT. Translation gives CSARDPQGRPNQPQHF.

This chain links TRBV12-3 or TRBV12-4 with TRBJ1-6; D unresolved. Trimming pared 6 bases from V and 7 bases from J, leaving 7 bases between. The CDR3 consists of 12 residues. CDR3 amino acids: CASRMGNSPLHF. CDR3 bases: TGTGCCAGCAGGATGGGGAATTCACCCCTCCACTTT.

Details on this clonotype: A junction end diverges from the germline sequence, so it may reflect a read error. This sequence joins TRBV7-2 and TRBJ2-4, with D perhaps TRBD1 or TRBD2 (5 bases each). The J call is in doubt because the DNA end fits TRBJ2-5 better. The CDR3 consists of 14 residues. From germline, CDR1 is SGHTA and CDR2 FQGNSA. The CDR3 sequence is CASSLPGPQGTQYF. The DNA for the CDR3 is TGTGCCAGCAGCCTCCCGGGACCCCAAGGGACCCAGTACTTC.

The CDR3 coding sequence is TGCAGTGCTAGGGGACGGAACTACACCTTC. Amino acid sequence: CSARGRNYTF. V gene TRBV20-1 combines with J gene TRBJ1-2; D possibly corresponds to TRBD1 (5 bases). The CDR3 loop spans 10 amino acids. Germline CDR1 DFQATT, CDR2 SNEGSKA (reference sequence). Trimming removed 3 bases at V and 10 bases at J, with 9 bases between.

This clonotype was detected only a few times. The V and J genes are TRBV6-1 and TRBJ1-2; 7 nucleotides match TRBD1. J was trimmed by 4 bases and V by 5 bases; bases with no gene match: 19. The CDR3 spans 18 residues. The germline V gene encodes CDR1 MNHNS and CDR2 SASEGT. The CDR3 coding sequence is TGTGCCAGCAGTCGGACACACCGCTTGACAGGGAACGGCTATGGCTACACCTTC. It yields the protein CASSRTHRLTGNGYGYTF.

This rearrangement joins TRBV20-1 to TRBJ2-3; 9 nucleotides align to TRBD1. The CDR3 is made up of 16 amino acids. J was trimmed by 2 bases and V by 5 bases; bases with no gene match: 11. From germline, CDR1 is DFQATT and CDR2 SNEGSKA (reference sequence). This CDR3 reads CSAHRPTGGFTDTQYF. CDR3 in DNA: TGCAGTGCTCACAGACCGACAGGGGGGTTCACAGATACGCAGTATTTT.

This clonotype was counted between two and nine times. The genes are TRBV5-1 and TRBJ2-7; tentative D call: TRBD2 (6 bases). The CDR3 length is 15 residues. The germline gives CDR1 SGHRS, CDR2 YFSETQ. V was cut by 4 bases and J by 0 bases, with 14 bases left in between. CDR3 region: CASSPGAIPSYEQYF. The CDR3 coding sequence is TGCGCCAGCAGCCCGGGAGCTATTCCCTCCTACGAGCAGTACTTC.

V gene TRBV6-5 combines with J gene TRBJ2-7; TRBD1 matches at 7 bases. The V segment lost 0 bases and the J segment 7 bases; nucleotides outside the gene matches: 15. CDR1 and CDR2 (germline): MNHEY, SVGAGI. The CDR3 spans 17 residues. CDR3 amino acids: CASSYSTGQSSYNEQYF. The CDR3 DNA reads TGTGCCAGCAGTTACTCGACGGGACAGAGTTCTTACAATGAGCAGTACTTC.

This clonotype appeared a few times. V is TRBV7-2 and J is TRBJ2-1, with D hard to call. Looked up from germline, CDR1 is SGHTA and CDR2 is FQGNSA. V gave up 1 base and J gave up 0 bases, with 16 bases separating them. CDR3 length equals 18 residues. Here the CDR3 reads CASSLVRSAPSSYNEQFF. In DNA, the CDR3 is TGTGCCAGCAGCTTAGTCCGTTCAGCGCCGAGCTCCTACAATGAGCAGTTCTTC. Complete variable domain (other parts from reference TRBV7-2 and TRBJ2-1): GAGVSQSPSNKVTEKGKDVELRCDPISGHTALYWYRQSLGQGLEFLIYFQGNSAPDKSGLPSDRFSAERTGGSVSTLTIQRTQQEDSAVYLCASSLVRSAPSSYNEQFFGPGTRLTVL.